This is a list of T cell receptor beta chains from one sample in a study of CD4+ T cells in melanoma. Method: immunoSEQ multiplex PCR; TCRdb's copy keeps in-frame clones and lacks some. The table includes about 3,800 clones, around 62% detected once. The sample taken for sequencing was cells from a culture (not recorded whether cultured in vitro). These receptors were collected from a human donor with melanoma. CDR3s include the opening cysteine and the closing phenylalanine or tryptophan. D genes are given only for firm matches. Clone size, where shown, is once, few, many, or a class for clones that have expanded.

V gene: TRBV10-3
J gene: TRBJ2-1
D gene: TRBD2
clone size: .
CDR3 DNA: TGTGCCAGCAGTCACGGGGGGGAGCAGTTCTTC
CDR3 protein: CASSHGGEQFF

V gene: TRBV12-5
J gene: TRBJ2-5
D gene: .
clone size: .
CDR3 DNA: TGTGCTAACAAGCAAGAGACCCAGTACTTC
CDR3 protein: CANKQETQYF

V gene: TRBV19
J gene: TRBJ1-1
D gene: .
clone size: once
CDR3 DNA: TGTGCCAGTACCAATCAGGCAGGGGCCCCTGAAGCTTTCTTT
CDR3 protein: CASTNQAGAPEAFF

V gene: TRBV27
J gene: TRBJ2-6
D gene: .
clone size: once
CDR3 DNA: TGTGCCAGCAGTTTAAAAGGCAGACAATCGGGTATCTCTGGGGCCAACGTCCTGACTTTC
CDR3 protein: CASSLKGRQSGISGANVLTF

V gene: TRBV25-1
J gene: TRBJ1-2
D gene: TRBD1
clone size: few
CDR3 DNA: TGTGCCAGCAGAAGACAGGGTGAAGGCTACACCTTC
CDR3 protein: CASRRQGEGYTF

V gene: TRBV30
J gene: TRBJ2-1
D gene: TRBD2
clone size: few
CDR3 DNA: TGTGCCTGGAGTAGGTTGCTAGCGGGCAACAATGAGCAGTTCTTC
CDR3 protein: CAWSRLLAGNNEQFF

V gene: TRBV15
J gene: TRBJ2-3
D gene: TRBD1
clone size: .
CDR3 DNA: TGTGCCACCAGCAGAAACAGGGGTTGGACAGATACGCAGTATTTT
CDR3 protein: CATSRNRGWTDTQYF

V gene: TRBV2
J gene: TRBJ1-4
D gene: TRBD1
clone size: .
CDR3 DNA: TGTGCCAGCAGTACCGACAGGGATGCAACAACTAATGAAAAACTGTTTTTT
CDR3 protein: CASSTDRDATTNEKLFF

V gene: TRBV11-1
J gene: TRBJ2-7
D gene: .
clone size: .
CDR3 DNA: TGTGCCAGCAGCTTACGTTCAGGGGAGGCTATTGACGAGCAGTACTTC
CDR3 protein: CASSLRSGEAIDEQYF

V gene: TRBV4-1
J gene: TRBJ1-1
D gene: .
clone size: .
CDR3 DNA: TGCGCCAGCAGCCAAACAGGGAACACTGAAGCTTTCTTT
CDR3 protein: CASSQTGNTEAFF

V gene: TRBV19
J gene: TRBJ1-5
D gene: .
clone size: .
CDR3 DNA: TGTGCCAGTACCCCGACAGAAAATAGCAATCAGCCCCAGCATTTT
CDR3 protein: CASTPTENSNQPQHF

V gene: TRBV4-1
J gene: TRBJ2-7
D gene: TRBD1
clone size: few
CDR3 DNA: TGCGCCAGCAGCCACGTAGGCAGGGGGTCCTACGAGCAGTACTTC
CDR3 protein: CASSHVGRGSYEQYF

V gene: TRBV27
J gene: TRBJ2-1
D gene: .
clone size: .
CDR3 DNA: TGTGCCAGCAGTTACAGCTCCTACAATGAGCAGTTCTTC
CDR3 protein: CASSYSSYNEQFF

V gene: TRBV6-6
J gene: TRBJ2-2
D gene: .
clone size: few
CDR3 DNA: TGTGCCAGCAGTTACGCCCCGGGCACCGGGGAGCTGTTTTTT
CDR3 protein: CASSYAPGTGELFF

V gene: TRBV11-1
J gene: TRBJ2-3
D gene: .
clone size: .
CDR3 DNA: TGTGCCAGCAGCTTACTAGCCCTAACAGATACGCAGTATTTT
CDR3 protein: CASSLLALTDTQYF